This TCR beta chain was sequenced during a study of neurological immune-mediated disorders. Volunteers at a blood bank in Maryland, USA, were the healthy controls. Sorted libraries used 800,000 to 1,000,000 CD4+ or CD8+ T cells. Ten or more counts support this clonotype. MiXCR, applied by TCRdb to the 5' RACE reads, yields one record per CDR3 protein. The data hold around 31,000 distinct CDR3 sequences, with about 4% observed a single time. Sequenced: CD4+ T cells from blood. The receptor comes from a woman aged 40 to 50 in good health.

CDR3 nucleotide sequence: TGCGCCAGCAGCCAAGATCAGTCGAGGGCCTCTGGAAACACCATATATTTT. Translated: CASSQDQSRASGNTIYF. The chain has TRBV4-1 and TRBJ1-3; D not certain. V was shortened by 0 bases and J by 0 bases, with 12 bases between the two germline ends. The CDR3 has 17 residues. CDR1 is MGHRA, CDR2 YSYEKL, per germline.